The clone carrying this T cell receptor (beta chain) was detected a few times. Its antigen remains unidentified. The data stem from a study of CD8+ T cells in alopecia areata. General observations from the study: In lesional scalp, particularly from alopecia totalis/universalis, clonality was higher than in normal scalp.

The sequencing template was cDNA reverse transcribed from extracted RNA. Sequencing used immunoSEQ multiplex PCR; TCRdb keeps in-frame clones, though not all of them. The repertoire has under 250,000 clones, 57% of them found once; the top ten carry 0.45%. The study team obtained lesional scalp punch biopsies and peripheral blood from alopecia areata patients. The sequenced sample was CD4+ T cells sorted from blood, obtained at week 0. The receptor was isolated from a human donor with alopecia areata.

CDR3 coding DNA: TGTGCCAGCTCACCGGCGGTGGAAGCTTTCTTT. Protein sequence: CASSPAVEAFF. The V gene is TRBV18, the J gene TRBJ1-1; no reliable D call. The V and J ends lost 3 bases and 8 bases respectively, with 7 bases between them. Germline CDR1 KGHSH, CDR2 LQKENI. There are 11 residues in the CDR3.